This TCR beta chain was found in a study of T cell repertoires in cytomegalovirus infection. The overall study: From public TCR beta signatures came an indication of both CMV infection and matching HLA type. The study's findings and limits: It was HLA-C-restricted CMV-specific TCR beta clonotypes that dominated the response ex vivo.

This clonotype was recorded a few times. Antigen unknown. This CDR3 has 10 residues. Trimming removed 5 bases at V and 7 bases at J, with 9 bases between. Germline values: CDR1 DFQATT, CDR2 SNEGSKA (reference sequence). TCRdb re-called the reads with MiXCR, one entry per CDR3 protein. The sample has 200,000 to 300,000 distinct CDR3 sequences; roughly 13% are singletons. The chain couples TRBV20-1 to TRBJ2-7, with D tentatively TRBD1 or TRBD2 (5 bases each). The clonotype originates from a human donor in good health (CMV status not recorded). Some clones in this sample may be carry-over from other donors' samples. The sample consisted of PBMCs. CDR3 nucleotide sequence: TGCAGTGCTCCGGGACCAGAGCAGTACTTC. Its translation is CSAPGPEQYF.